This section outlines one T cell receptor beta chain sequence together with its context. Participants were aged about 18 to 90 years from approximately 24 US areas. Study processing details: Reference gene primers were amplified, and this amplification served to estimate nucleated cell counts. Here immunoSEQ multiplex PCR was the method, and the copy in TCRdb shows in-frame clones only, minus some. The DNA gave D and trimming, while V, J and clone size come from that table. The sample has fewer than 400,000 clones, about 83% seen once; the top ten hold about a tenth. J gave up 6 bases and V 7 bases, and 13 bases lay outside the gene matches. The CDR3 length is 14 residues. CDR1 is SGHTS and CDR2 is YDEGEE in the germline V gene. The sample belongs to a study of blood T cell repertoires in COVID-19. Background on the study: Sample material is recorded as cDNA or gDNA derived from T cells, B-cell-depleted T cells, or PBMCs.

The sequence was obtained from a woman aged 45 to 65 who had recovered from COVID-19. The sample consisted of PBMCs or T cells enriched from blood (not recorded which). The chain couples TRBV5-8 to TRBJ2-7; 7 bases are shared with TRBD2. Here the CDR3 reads CASDSAGVRLEQYF. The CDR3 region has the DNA TGTGCCAGCGACTCGGCGGGGGTTCGCCTCGAGCAGTACTTC. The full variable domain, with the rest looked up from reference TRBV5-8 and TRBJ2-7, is EAGVTQSPTHLIKTRGQQATLRCSPISGHTSVYWYQQALGLGLQFLLWYDEGEERNRGNFPPRFSGRQFPNYSSELNVNALELEDSALYLCASDSAGVRLEQYFGPGTRLTVT.